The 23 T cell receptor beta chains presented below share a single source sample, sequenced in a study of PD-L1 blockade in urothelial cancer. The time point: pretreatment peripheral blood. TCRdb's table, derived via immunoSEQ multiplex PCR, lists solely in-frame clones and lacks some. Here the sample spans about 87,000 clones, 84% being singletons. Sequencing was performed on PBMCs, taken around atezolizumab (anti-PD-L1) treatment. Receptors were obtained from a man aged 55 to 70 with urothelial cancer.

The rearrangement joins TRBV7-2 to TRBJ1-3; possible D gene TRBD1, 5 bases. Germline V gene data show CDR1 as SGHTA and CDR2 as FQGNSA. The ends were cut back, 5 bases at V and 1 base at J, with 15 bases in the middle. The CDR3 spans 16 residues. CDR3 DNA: TGTGCCAGCAGCATTGGGCGGGGGAGATCTGGAAACACCATATATTTT. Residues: CASSIGRGRSGNTIYF.

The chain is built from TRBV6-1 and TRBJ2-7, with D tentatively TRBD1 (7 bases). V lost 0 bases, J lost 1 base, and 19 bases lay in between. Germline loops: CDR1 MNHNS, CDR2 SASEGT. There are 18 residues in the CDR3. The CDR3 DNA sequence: TGTGCCAGCAGTGAAGCGAGTGTTGGCAGGGGGGTATCCTACGAGCAGTACTTC. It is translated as CASSEASVGRGVSYEQYF.

In nucleotides, the CDR3 is TGTGCCCCCGCGGGGAGCACAGATACGCAGTATTTT. Translation: CAPAGSTDTQYF. The chain carries TRBV2 and TRBJ2-3; D is perhaps TRBD2 (6 bases). Germline V lookup: CDR1 SNHLY, CDR2 FYNNEI. The CDR3 length is 12 residues. The V end was cut by 11 bases, the J end by 0 bases, with 9 bases between.

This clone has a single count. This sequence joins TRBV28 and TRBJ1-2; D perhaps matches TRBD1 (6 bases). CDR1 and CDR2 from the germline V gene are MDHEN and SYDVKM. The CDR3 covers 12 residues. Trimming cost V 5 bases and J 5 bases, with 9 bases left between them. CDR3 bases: TGTGCCAGCAGTGGGGACATTTATGGCTACACCTTC. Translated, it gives CASSGDIYGYTF.

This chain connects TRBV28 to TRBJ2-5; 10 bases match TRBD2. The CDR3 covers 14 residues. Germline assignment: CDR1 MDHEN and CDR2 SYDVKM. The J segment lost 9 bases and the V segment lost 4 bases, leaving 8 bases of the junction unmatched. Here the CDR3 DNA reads TGTGCCAGCAGTTCAGGAGCAGCGGGAGGGTCCCAGTACTTC. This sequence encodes CASSSGAAGGSQYF.

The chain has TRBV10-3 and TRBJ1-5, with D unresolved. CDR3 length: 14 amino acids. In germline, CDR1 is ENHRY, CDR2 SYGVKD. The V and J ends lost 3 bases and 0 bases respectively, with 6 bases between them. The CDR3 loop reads CAISDLSSNQPQHF. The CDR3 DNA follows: TGTGCCATCAGTGATTTGAGTAGCAATCAGCCCCAGCATTTT.

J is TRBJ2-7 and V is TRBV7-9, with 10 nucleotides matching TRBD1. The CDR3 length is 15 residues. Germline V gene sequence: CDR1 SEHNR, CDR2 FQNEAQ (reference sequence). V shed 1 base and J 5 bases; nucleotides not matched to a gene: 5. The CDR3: CASSLVGTGANEQYF. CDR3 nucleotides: TGTGCCAGCAGCTTAGTGGGGACAGGGGCCAACGAGCAGTACTTC.

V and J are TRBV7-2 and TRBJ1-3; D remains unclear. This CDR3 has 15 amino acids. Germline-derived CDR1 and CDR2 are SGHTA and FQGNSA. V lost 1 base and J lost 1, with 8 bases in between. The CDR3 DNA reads TGTGCCAGCAGCTTAGTATACGGGTCTGGAAACACCATATATTTT. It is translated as CASSLVYGSGNTIYF. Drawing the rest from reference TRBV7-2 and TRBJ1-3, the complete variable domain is GAGVSQSPSNKVTEKGKDVELRCDPISGHTALYWYRQSLGQGLEFLIYFQGNSAPDKSGLPSDRFSAERTGGSVSTLTIQRTQQEDSAVYLCASSLVYGSGNTIYFGEGSWLTVV.

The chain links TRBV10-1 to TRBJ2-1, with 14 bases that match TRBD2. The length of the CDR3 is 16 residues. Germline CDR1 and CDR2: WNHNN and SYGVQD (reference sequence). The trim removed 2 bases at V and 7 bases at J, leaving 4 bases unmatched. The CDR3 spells CASSEPGTSGRNEQFF. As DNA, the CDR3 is TGCGCCAGCAGTGAGCCCGGGACTAGCGGGAGAAATGAGCAGTTCTTC.

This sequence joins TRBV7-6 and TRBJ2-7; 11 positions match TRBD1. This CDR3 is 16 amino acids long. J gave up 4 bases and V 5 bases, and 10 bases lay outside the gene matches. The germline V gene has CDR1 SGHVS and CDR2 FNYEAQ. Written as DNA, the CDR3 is TGTGCCAGCAGCCTGGGGGACAGGGGGGTATGGTACGAGCAGTACTTC. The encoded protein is CASSLGDRGVWYEQYF.

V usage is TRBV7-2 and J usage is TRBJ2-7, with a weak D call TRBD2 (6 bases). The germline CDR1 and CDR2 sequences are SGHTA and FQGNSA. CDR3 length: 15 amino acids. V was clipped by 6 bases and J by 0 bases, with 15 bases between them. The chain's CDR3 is CASRKNAGYSYEQYF. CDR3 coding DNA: TGTGCCAGCAGAAAAAATGCGGGATACTCCTACGAGCAGTACTTC.

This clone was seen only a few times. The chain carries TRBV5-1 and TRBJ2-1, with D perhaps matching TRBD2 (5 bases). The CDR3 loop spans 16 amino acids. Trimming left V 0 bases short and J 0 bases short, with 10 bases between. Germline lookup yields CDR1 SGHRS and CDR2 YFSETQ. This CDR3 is CASSLAAGLSYNEQFF. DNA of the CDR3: TGCGCCAGCAGCTTGGCCGCAGGACTCTCCTACAATGAGCAGTTCTTC.

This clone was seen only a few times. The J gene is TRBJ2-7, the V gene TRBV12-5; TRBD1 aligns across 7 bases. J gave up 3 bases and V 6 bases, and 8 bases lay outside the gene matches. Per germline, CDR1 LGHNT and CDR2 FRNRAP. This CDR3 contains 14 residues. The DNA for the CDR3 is TGTGCTAGTGGCGTCGACAGGGTCCTCTACGAGCAGTACTTC. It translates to CASGVDRVLYEQYF. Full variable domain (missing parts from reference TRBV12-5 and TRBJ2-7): DARVTQTPRHKVTEMGQEVTMRCQPILGHNTVFWYRQTMMQGLELLAYFRNRAPLDDSGMPKDRFSAEMPDATLATLKIQPSEPRDSAVYFCASGVDRVLYEQYFGPGTRLTVT.

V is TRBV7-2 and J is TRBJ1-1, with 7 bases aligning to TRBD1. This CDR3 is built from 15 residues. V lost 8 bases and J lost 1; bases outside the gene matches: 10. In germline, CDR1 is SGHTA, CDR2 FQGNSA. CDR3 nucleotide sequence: TGTGCCAGCCGGGGAAACAGGGGAGGGAACACTGAAGCTTTCTTT. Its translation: CASRGNRGGNTEAFF.

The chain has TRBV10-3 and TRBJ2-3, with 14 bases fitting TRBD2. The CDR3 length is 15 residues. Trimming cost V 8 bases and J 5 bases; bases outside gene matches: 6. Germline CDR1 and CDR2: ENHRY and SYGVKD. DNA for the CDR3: TGTGCCATCTCCGCGACTAGCGGGGGGGGAGATACGCAGTATTTT. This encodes CAISATSGGGDTQYF.

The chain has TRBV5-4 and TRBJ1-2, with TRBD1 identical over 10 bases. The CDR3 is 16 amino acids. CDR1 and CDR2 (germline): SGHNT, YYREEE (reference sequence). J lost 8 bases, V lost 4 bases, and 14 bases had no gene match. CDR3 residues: CASSPGQGSLFLGYTF. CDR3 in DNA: TGTGCCAGCAGCCCGGGACAGGGGTCCCTTTTTTTGGGCTACACCTTC.

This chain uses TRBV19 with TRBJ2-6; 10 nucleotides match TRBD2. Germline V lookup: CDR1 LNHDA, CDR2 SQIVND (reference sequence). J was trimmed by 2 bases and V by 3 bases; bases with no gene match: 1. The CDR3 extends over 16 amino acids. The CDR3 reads CASSILAGAGANVLTF. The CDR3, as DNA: TGTGCCAGTAGTATCCTAGCGGGAGCTGGGGCCAACGTCCTGACTTTC.

CDR3: CASLDSTNTGELFF. The CDR3, as DNA: TGTGCCAGCCTGGACAGCACGAACACCGGGGAGCTGTTTTTT. The gene calls are TRBV6-5 and TRBJ2-2; weak D call: TRBD1 (6 bases). With 8 bases removed from V and 0 bases from J, the gap between germline ends came to 10 bases. The CDR3 is 14 residues long. The germline CDR1 and CDR2 sequences are MNHEY and SVGAGI.

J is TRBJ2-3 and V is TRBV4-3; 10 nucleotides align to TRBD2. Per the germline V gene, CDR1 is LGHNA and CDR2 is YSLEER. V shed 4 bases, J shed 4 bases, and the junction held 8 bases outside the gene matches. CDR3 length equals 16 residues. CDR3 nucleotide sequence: TGCGCCAGCAGCCTTGGGCTAGCGGGAGAGTCAGATACGCAGTATTTT. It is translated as CASSLGLAGESDTQYF.

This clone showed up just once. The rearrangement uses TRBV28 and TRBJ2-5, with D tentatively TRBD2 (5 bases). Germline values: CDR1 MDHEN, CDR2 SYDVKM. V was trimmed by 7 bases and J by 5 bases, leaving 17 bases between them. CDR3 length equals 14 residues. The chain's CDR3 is CASTRGGRGETQYF. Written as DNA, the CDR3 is TGTGCCAGCACCCGAGGAGGCAGAGGGGAGACCCAGTACTTC.

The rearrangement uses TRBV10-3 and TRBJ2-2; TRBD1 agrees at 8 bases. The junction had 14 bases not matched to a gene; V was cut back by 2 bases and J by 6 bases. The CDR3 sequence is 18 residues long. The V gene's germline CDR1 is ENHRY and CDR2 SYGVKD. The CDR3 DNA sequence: TGTGCCATCAGTGAGAGGGCAGGGGGCGCGAGTACAGCCGGGGAGCTGTTTTTT. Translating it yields CAISERAGGASTAGELFF.

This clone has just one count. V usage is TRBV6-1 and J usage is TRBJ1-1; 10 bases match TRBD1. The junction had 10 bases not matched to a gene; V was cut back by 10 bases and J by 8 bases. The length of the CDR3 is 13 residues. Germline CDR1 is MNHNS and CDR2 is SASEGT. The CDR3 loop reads CATSWGQGTEAFF. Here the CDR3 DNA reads TGTGCCACCTCGTGGGGACAGGGGACCGAAGCTTTCTTT.

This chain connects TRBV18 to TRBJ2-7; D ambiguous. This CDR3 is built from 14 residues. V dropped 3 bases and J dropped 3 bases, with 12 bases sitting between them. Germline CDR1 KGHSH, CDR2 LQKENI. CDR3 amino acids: CASSPRANYYEQYF. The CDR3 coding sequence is TGTGCCAGCTCACCCAGAGCTAACTACTACGAGCAGTACTTC.